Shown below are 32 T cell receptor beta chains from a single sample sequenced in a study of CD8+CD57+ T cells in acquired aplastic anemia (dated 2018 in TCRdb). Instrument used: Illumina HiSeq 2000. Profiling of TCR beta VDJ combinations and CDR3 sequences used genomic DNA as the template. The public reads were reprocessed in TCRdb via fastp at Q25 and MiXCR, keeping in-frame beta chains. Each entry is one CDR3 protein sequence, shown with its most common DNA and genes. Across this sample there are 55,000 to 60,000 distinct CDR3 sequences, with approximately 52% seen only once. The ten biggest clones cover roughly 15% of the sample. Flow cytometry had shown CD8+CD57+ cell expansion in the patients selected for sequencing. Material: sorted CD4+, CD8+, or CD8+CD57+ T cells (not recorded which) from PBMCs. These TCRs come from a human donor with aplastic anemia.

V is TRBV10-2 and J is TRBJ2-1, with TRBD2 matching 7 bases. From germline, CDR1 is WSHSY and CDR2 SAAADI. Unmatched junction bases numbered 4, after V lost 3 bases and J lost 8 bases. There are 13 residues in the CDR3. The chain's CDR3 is CASSDGAGDEQFF. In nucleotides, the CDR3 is TGCGCCAGCAGTGATGGGGCGGGGGATGAGCAGTTCTTC.

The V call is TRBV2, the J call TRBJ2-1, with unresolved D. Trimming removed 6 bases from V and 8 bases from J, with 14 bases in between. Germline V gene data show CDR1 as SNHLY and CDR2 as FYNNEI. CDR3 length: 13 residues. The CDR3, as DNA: TGTGCCAGCAGCGTAGCCGTAGGCGATGAGCAGTTCTTC. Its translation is CASSVAVGDEQFF.

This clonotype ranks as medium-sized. The CDR3, as DNA: TGTGCCAGCAGTGAAGGTCAGATGAATTCACCCCTCCACTTT. It is translated as CASSEGQMNSPLHF. V usage is TRBV2 and J usage is TRBJ1-6; no clear D gene. V lost 1 base, J lost 7 bases, and 8 bases lay in between. Germline V lookup: CDR1 SNHLY, CDR2 FYNNEI. The CDR3 length is 14 residues.

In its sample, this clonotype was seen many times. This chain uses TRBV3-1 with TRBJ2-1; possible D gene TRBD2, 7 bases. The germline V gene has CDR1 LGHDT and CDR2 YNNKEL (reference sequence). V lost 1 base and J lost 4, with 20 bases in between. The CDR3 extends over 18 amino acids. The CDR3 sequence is CASSQGPSSGGLYNEQFF. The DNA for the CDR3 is TGTGCCAGCAGCCAAGGTCCCTCTTCGGGGGGCCTTTACAATGAGCAGTTCTTC.

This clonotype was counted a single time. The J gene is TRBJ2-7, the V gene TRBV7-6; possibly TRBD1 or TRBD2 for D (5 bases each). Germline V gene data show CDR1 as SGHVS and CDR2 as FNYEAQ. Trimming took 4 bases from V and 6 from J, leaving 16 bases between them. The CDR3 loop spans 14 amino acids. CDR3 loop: CASSSGTGYSEQYF. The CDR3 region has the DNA TGTGCCAGCAGCTCCGGGACCGGTTACTCCGAGCAGTACTTC.

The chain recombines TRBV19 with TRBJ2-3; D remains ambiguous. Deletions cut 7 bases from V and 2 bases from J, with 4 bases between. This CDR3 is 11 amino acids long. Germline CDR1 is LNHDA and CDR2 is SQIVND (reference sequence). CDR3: CASKTTDTQYF. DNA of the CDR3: TGTGCCAGTAAAACCACAGATACGCAGTATTTT.

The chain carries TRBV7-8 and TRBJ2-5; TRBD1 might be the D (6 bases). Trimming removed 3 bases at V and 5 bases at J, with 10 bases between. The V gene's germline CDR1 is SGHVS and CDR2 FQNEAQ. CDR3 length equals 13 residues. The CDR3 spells CASSFRGPETQYF. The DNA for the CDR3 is TGTGCCAGCAGCTTCAGGGGACCGGAGACCCAGTACTTC.

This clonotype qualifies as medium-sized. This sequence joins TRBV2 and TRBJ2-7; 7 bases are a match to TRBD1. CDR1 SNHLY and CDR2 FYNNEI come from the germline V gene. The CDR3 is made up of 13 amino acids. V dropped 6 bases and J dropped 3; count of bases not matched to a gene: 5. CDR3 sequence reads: CASRATGIYEQYF. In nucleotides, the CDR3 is TGTGCCAGCAGGGCGACAGGGATCTACGAGCAGTACTTC.

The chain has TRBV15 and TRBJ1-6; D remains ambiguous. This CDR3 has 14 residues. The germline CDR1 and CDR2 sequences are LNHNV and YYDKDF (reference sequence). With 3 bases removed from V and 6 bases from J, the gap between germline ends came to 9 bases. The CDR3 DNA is TGTGCCACCAGCAGGGGGAACAGTAATTCACCCCTCCACTTT. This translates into CATSRGNSNSPLHF. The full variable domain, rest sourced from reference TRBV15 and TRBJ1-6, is DAMVIQNPRYQVTQFGKPVTLSCSQTLNHNVMYWYQQKSSQAPKLLFHYYDKDFNNEADTPDNFQSRRPNTSFCFLDIRSPGLGDTAMYLCATSRGNSNSPLHFGNGTRLTVT.

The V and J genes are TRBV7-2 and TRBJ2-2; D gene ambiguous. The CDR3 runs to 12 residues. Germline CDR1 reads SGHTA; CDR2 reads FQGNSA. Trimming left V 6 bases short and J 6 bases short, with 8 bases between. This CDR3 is CASRGSSGELFF. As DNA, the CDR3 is TGTGCCAGCAGGGGATCCTCCGGGGAGCTGTTTTTT.

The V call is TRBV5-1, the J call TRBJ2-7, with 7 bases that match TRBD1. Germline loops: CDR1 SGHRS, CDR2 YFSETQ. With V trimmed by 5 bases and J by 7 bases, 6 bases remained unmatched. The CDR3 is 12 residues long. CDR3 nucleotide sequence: TGCGCCAGCAGAACCCAGGGGGAGGAGCAGTACTTC. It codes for CASRTQGEEQYF.

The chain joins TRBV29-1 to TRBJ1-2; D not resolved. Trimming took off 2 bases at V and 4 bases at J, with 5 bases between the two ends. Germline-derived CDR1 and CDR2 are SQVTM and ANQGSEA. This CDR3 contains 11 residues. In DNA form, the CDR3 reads TGCAGCGTTGAAAACACCTATGGCTACACCTTC. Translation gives CSVENTYGYTF.

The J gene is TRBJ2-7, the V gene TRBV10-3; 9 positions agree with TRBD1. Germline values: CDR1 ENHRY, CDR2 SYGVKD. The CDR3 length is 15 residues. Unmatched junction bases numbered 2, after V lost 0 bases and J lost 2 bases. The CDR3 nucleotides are TGTGCCATCAGTGAGTCGGGACAGGGCACCTACGAGCAGTACTTC. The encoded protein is CAISESGQGTYEQYF.

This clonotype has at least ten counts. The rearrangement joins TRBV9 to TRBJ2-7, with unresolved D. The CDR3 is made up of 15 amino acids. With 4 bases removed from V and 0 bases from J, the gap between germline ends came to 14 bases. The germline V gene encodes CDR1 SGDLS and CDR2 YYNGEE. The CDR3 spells CASSLRASSSYEQYF. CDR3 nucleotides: TGTGCCAGCAGCCTCCGGGCCTCGAGCTCCTACGAGCAGTACTTC.

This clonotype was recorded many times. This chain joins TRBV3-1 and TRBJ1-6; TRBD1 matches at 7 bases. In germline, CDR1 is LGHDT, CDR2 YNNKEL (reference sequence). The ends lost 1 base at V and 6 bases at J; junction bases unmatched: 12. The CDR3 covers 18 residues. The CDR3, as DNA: TGTGCCAGCAGCCAAGCTAAAGGGGGCCTCATGAGTAATTCACCCCTCCACTTT. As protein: CASSQAKGGLMSNSPLHF.

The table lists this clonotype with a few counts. DNA of the CDR3: TGTGCCAGCAGCTTAACGGGACAGGGGAACACTGAAGCTTTCTTT. This sequence encodes CASSLTGQGNTEAFF. This chain uses TRBV7-2 with TRBJ1-1, with 9 nucleotides matching TRBD1. Trimming at V came to 2 bases and at J to 1 base, leaving 2 bases not matched to a gene. Germline loops: CDR1 SGHTA, CDR2 FQGNSA. This CDR3 is 15 amino acids long. The full variable domain, in which reference TRBV7-2 and TRBJ1-1 provide the parts outside the CDR3, is GAGVSQSPSNKVTEKGKDVELRCDPISGHTALYWYRQSLGQGLEFLIYFQGNSAPDKSGLPSDRFSAERTGGSVSTLTIQRTQQEDSAVYLCASSLTGQGNTEAFFGQGTRLTVV.

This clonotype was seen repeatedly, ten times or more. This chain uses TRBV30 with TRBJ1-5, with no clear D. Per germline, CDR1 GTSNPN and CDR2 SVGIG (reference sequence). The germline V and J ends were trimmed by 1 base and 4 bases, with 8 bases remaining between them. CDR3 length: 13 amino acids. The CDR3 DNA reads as TGTGCCTGGAGTGAGATGATAAATCAGCCCCAGCATTTT. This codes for CAWSEMINQPQHF.

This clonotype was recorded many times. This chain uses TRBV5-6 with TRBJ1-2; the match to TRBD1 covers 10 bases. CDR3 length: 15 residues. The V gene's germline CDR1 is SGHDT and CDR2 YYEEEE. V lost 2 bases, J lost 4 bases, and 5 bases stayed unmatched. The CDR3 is CASSFGTGVFYGYTF. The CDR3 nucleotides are TGTGCCAGCAGCTTCGGGACAGGGGTCTTCTATGGCTACACCTTC.

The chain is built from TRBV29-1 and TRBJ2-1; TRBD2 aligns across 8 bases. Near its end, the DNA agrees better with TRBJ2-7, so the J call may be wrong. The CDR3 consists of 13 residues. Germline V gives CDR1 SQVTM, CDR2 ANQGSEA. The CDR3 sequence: CSVGDGGVYEQYF. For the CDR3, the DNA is TGCAGCGTCGGAGACGGGGGGGTATACGAGCAGTACTTC.

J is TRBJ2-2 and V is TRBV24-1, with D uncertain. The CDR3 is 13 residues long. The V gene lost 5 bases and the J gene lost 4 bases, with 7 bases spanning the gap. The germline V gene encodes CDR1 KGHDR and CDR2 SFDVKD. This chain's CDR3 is CATSATSTGELFF. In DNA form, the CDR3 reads TGTGCCACCAGTGCCACAAGCACCGGGGAGCTGTTTTTT.

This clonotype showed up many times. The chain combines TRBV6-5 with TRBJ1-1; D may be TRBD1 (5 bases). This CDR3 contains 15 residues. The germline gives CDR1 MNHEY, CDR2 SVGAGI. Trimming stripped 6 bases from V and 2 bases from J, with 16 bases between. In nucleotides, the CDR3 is TGTGCCAGCAGCCAAATCATGACAGCAAACACTGAAGCTTTCTTT. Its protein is CASSQIMTANTEAFF.

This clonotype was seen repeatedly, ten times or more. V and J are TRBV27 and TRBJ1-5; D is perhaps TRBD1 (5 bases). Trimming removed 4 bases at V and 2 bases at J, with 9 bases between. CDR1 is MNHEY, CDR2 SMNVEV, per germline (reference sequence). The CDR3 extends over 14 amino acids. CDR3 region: CASSYRDGNQPQHF. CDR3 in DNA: TGTGCCAGCAGTTACCGGGACGGCAATCAGCCCCAGCATTTT.

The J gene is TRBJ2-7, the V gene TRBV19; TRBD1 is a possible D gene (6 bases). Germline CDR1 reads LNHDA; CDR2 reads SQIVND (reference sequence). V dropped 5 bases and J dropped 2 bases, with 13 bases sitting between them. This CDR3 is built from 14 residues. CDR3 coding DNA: TGTGCCAGTAGTCCCGGGACACGTACCTACGAGCAGTACGTC. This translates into CASSPGTRTYEQYV.

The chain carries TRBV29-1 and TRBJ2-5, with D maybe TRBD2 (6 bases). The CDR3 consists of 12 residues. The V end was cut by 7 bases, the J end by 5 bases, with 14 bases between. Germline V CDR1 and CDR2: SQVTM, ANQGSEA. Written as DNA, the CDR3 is TGCAGCGCATTGGGCGGGGCGGAGACCCAGTACTTC. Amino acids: CSALGGAETQYF.

The CDR3 DNA follows: TGCGCCAGCAGTGAGTGGAATAGCGGGACCTACGAGCAGTACTTC. This gives the protein CASSEWNSGTYEQYF. V is TRBV10-2 and J is TRBJ2-7; TRBD2 agrees at 8 bases. This CDR3 contains 15 residues. Germline CDR1 WSHSY, CDR2 SAAADI. V was pared by 1 base and J by 2 bases, with 4 bases of the junction left unmatched.

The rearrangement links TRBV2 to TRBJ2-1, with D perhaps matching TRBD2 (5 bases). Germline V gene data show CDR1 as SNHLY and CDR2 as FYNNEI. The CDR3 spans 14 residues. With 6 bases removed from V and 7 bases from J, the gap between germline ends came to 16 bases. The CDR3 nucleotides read TGTGCCAGCAGCCTACTAGTTGTAAGGAATGAGCAGTTCTTC. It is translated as CASSLLVVRNEQFF.

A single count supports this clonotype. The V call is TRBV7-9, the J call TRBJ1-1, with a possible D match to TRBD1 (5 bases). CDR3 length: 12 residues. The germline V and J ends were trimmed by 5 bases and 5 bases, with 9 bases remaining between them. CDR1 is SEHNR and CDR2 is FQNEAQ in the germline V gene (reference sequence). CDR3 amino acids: CASSGGGTEAFF. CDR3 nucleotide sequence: TGTGCCAGCAGCGGGGGGGGGACTGAAGCTTTCTTT.

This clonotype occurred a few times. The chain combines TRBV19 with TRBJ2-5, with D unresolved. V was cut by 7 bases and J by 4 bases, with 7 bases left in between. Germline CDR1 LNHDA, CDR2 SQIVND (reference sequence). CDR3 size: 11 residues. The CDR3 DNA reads TGTGCCAGTAAAGAAGGAGAGACCCAGTACTTC. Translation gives CASKEGETQYF.

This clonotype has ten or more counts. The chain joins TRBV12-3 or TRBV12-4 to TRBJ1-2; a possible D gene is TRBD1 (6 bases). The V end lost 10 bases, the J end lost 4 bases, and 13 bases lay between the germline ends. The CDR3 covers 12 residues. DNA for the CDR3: TGTGCCATAAACGAGGGGGGCTATGGCTACACCTTC. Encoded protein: CAINEGGYGYTF.

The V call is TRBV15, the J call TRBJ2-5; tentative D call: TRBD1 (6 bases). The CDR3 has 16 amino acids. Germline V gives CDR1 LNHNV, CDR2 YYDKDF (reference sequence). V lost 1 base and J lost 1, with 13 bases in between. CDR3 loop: CATSRVAGALQETQYF. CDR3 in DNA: TGTGCCACCAGCAGAGTGGCAGGGGCCCTCCAAGAGACCCAGTACTTC.

The CDR3: CASSLALRGGSPLHF. CDR3 sequence (DNA): TGTGCCAGCAGCTTAGCGTTACGGGGAGGTTCACCCCTCCACTTT. V and J are TRBV7-2 and TRBJ1-6; D is uncertain. CDR3 length: 15 amino acids. Per germline, CDR1 SGHTA and CDR2 FQGNSA. Trimming left V 0 bases short and J 9 bases short, with 12 bases between.

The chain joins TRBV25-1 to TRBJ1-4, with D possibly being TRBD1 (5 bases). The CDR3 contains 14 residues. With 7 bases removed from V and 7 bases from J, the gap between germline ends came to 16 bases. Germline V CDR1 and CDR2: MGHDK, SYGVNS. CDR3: CASNPDSGGEKLFF. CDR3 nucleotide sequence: TGTGCCAGCAATCCAGACAGCGGGGGTGAAAAACTGTTTTTT.